Described below is a single TCR beta chain sequence and its context. Antigen unknown. Primers for the PCR totalled 60 Vbeta and 13 Jbeta. Sequenced by immunoSEQ multiplex PCR; TCRdb stores in-frame clones only, minus some. The data show 150,000 to 200,000 clones, 80% to 85% seen once. The source of the sample is a study of cytomegalovirus exposure and HLA in healthy donors. Study findings and constraints: A later analysis linked some 17,000 TCR beta sequences to HLA alleles at 0.05 false discovery rate. As a later analysis showed, several of the most significant clusters appeared to be linked to common viral pathogens.

This CDR3 contains 13 residues. Between the trimmed V and J ends, which lost 4 bases and 2 bases, there was a span of 7 bases. Germline V gives CDR1 SNHLY, CDR2 FYNNEI. The sample was PBMCs. This clonotype was sampled from a woman in her forties in good health and CMV-seronegative. The chain links TRBV2 to TRBJ2-3; possibly TRBD1 for D (6 bases). CDR3 bases: TGTGCCAGCAGTGGACAGGTCACAGATACGCAGTATTTT. This encodes CASSGQVTDTQYF.